The 25 T cell receptor beta chains below come from one sample, sequenced in a study of control samples from healthy donors and cancer patients. Clones were sequenced by immunoSEQ multiplex PCR, and TCRdb holds only the in-frame ones, with some missing. Of about 120,000 clones detected, almost 95% appear once; the ten largest clones hold around 0.6%. The material sequenced was PBMCs. The receptors derive from a man at least 80 years old with head and neck cancer.

This chain links TRBV5-4 with TRBJ2-5; no firm D call. The ends were cut back, 0 bases at V and 9 bases at J, with 15 bases in the middle. CDR3 size: 14 residues. Germline CDR1 is SGHNT and CDR2 is YYREEE (reference sequence). The DNA of the CDR3 is TGTGCCAGCAGCTTGGCCGGACCCCTGGGGTCCCAGTACTTC. This codes for CASSLAGPLGSQYF. Full variable domain (missing parts from reference TRBV5-4 and TRBJ2-5): ETGVTQSPTHLIKTRGQQVTLRCSSQSGHNTVSWYQQALGQGPQFIFQYYREEENGRGNFPPRFSGLQFPNYSSELNVNALELDDSALYLCASSLAGPLGSQYFGPGTRLLVL.

The chain combines TRBV27 with TRBJ1-1; no clear D. The V gene lost 5 bases and the J gene lost 1 base, with 8 bases spanning the gap. Per germline, CDR1 MNHEY and CDR2 SMNVEV (reference sequence). The CDR3 is 13 residues long. The DNA for the CDR3 is TGTGCCAGCAGTCCCCTAGGGAACACTGAAGCTTTCTTT. Translating it yields CASSPLGNTEAFF.

This clone has more than one count but fewer than ten. V and J are TRBV19 and TRBJ1-2; 9 bases fit TRBD1. This CDR3 is 14 amino acids long. CDR1 and CDR2 (germline): LNHDA, SQIVND (reference sequence). V shed 3 bases, J shed 4 bases, and the junction held 3 bases outside the gene matches. The DNA of the CDR3 is TGTGCCAGTAGTATCGGGACAGGGCCCTATGGCTACACCTTC. Amino acid sequence: CASSIGTGPYGYTF.

V usage is TRBV29-1 and J usage is TRBJ2-5, with D perhaps TRBD1 (6 bases). The CDR3 is 13 amino acids. Germline values: CDR1 SQVTM, CDR2 ANQGSEA. Between the trimmed V and J ends, which lost 7 bases and 5 bases, there was a span of 17 bases. In DNA form, the CDR3 reads TGCAGCGGCGACCAGGGGATTCGGGAGACCCAGTACTTC. This codes for CSGDQGIRETQYF.

The genes are TRBV25-1 and TRBJ2-5, with D perhaps TRBD1 (5 bases). The CDR3 contains 14 residues. Germline assignment: CDR1 MGHDK and CDR2 SYGVNS. The V gene lost 2 bases and the J gene lost 1 base, with 8 bases spanning the gap. The DNA for the CDR3 is TGTGCCAGCAGTGAAGGACAACCCCAAGAGACCCAGTACTTC. Protein: CASSEGQPQETQYF.

This chain uses TRBV7-2 with TRBJ2-5; TRBD2 matches at 8 bases. The CDR3 runs to 17 residues. Germline assignment: CDR1 SGHTA and CDR2 FQGNSA. J lost 5 bases, V lost 5 bases, and 16 bases had no gene match. The CDR3 nucleotides read TGTGCCAGCAGCCCCGGCGGCCCGGGGGGGGCCGGGGAGACCCAGTACTTC. It encodes CASSPGGPGGAGETQYF.

The chain employs TRBV7-2 and TRBJ1-1, with D possibly TRBD1 on 5 matching bases. Trimming stripped 5 bases from V and 5 bases from J, with 15 bases between. Germline V gene sequence: CDR1 SGHTA, CDR2 FQGNSA. This CDR3 region has 14 residues. CDR3 sequence reads: CASSRQGGGTEAFF. In DNA form, the CDR3 reads TGTGCCAGCAGCCGCCAAGGTGGGGGGACTGAAGCTTTCTTT.

The chain recombines TRBV4-3 with TRBJ2-2, with 7 bases fitting TRBD1. The CDR3 extends over 17 amino acids. Germline V gene sequence: CDR1 LGHNA, CDR2 YSLEER. V trimming: 2 bases; J trimming: 2 bases; junction bases outside the gene matches: 8. The CDR3: CASSQLTGALNTGELFF. The CDR3 DNA is TGCGCCAGCAGCCAACTAACAGGGGCCCTTAACACCGGGGAGCTGTTTTTT.

The chain combines TRBV5-1 with TRBJ2-2; D remains unclear. The CDR3 covers 13 residues. Trimming stripped 4 bases from V and 5 bases from J, with 9 bases between. In germline, CDR1 is SGHRS, CDR2 YFSETQ. CDR3 nucleotide sequence: TGCGCCAGCAGCGCAGGTCTGACCGGGGAGCTGTTTTTT. It specifies CASSAGLTGELFF.

The chain links TRBV7-8 to TRBJ1-6; tentative D call: TRBD1 (6 bases). Per germline, CDR1 SGHVS and CDR2 FQNEAQ. The CDR3 extends over 14 amino acids. Between the trimmed V and J ends, which lost 2 bases and 8 bases, there was a span of 10 bases. For the CDR3, the DNA is TGTGCCAGCAGCTTACGGACAGATCATTCACCCCTCCACTTT. Protein: CASSLRTDHSPLHF.

The genes are TRBV12-3 or TRBV12-4 and TRBJ2-2; D not certain. This CDR3 spans 13 amino acids. V was cut by 0 bases and J by 6 bases, with 5 bases left in between. Here the CDR3 reads CASSLARPGELFF. The CDR3 region has the DNA TGTGCCAGCAGTTTAGCCAGGCCCGGGGAGCTGTTTTTT.

This chain uses TRBV5-1 with TRBJ1-1; the match to TRBD1 covers 7 bases. The CDR3 runs 13 residues. The junction had 7 bases not matched to a gene; V was cut back by 0 bases and J by 11 bases. Germline values: CDR1 SGHRS, CDR2 YFSETQ. The CDR3 coding sequence is TGCGCCAGCAGCTTGGGACAGGGATTGGAGGCTTTCTTT. Translating gives CASSLGQGLEAFF. Filled out from reference TRBV5-1 and TRBJ1-1, the complete variable domain reads KAGVTQTPRYLIKTRGQQVTLSCSPISGHRSVSWYQQTPGQGLQFLFEYFSETQRNKGNFPGRFSGRQFSNSRSEMNVSTLELGDSALYLCASSLGQGLEAFFGQGTRLTVV.

The genes are TRBV7-9 and TRBJ2-6, with D maybe TRBD2 (6 bases). This CDR3 is 13 amino acids long. V lost 6 bases, J lost 4 bases, and 7 bases lay in between. Germline V gene lookup returns CDR1 SEHNR and CDR2 FQNEAQ (reference sequence). The CDR3 DNA reads as TGTGCCAGCAGGCGGGGCGGGGCCAACGTCCTGACTTTC. Protein sequence: CASRRGGANVLTF.

The rearrangement links TRBV7-9 to TRBJ1-2; the D gene is possibly TRBD1 (5 bases). Germline-derived CDR1 and CDR2 are SEHNR and FQNEAQ (reference sequence). The V and J ends lost 2 bases and 1 base respectively, with 8 bases between them. This CDR3 spans 14 amino acids. CDR3 in amino acids: CASSLNRLNYGYTF. CDR3 in DNA: TGTGCCAGCAGCTTAAACAGGCTTAACTATGGCTACACCTTC.

The chain has TRBV13 and TRBJ1-2, with D uncertain. The CDR3 is 15 amino acids. Trimming removed 0 bases from V and 3 bases from J, with 11 bases in between. Germline CDR1 PRHDT, CDR2 FYEKMQ (reference sequence). CDR3: CASSLGRPPYYGYTF. CDR3 nucleotides: TGTGCCAGCAGCTTAGGAAGACCTCCGTACTATGGCTACACCTTC.

This chain uses TRBV2 with TRBJ2-7; possible D gene TRBD2, 5 bases. Trimming removed 11 bases at V and 6 bases at J, with 14 bases between. The CDR3 totals 11 residues. Germline V CDR1 and CDR2: SNHLY, FYNNEI. The CDR3 spells CASERESEQYF. CDR3 nucleotide sequence: TGTGCCTCTGAGAGGGAGTCCGAGCAGTACTTC.

V and J are TRBV3-1 (or the pseudogene TRBV3-2) and TRBJ1-3; D remains ambiguous. V was shortened by 4 bases and J by 4 bases, with 14 bases between the two germline ends. The CDR3 has 15 amino acids. Germline assignment: CDR1 LGHDT and CDR2 YNNKEL (reference sequence). The CDR3 bases are TGTGCCAGCAGCCCACAGCCCGTGCCGGGAAACACCATATATTTT. This gives the protein CASSPQPVPGNTIYF.

The chain couples TRBV25-1 to TRBJ1-1; D gene ambiguous. Trimming shortened V by 3 bases and J by 3 bases, and 11 bases separated the two germline ends. Germline V CDR1 and CDR2: MGHDK, SYGVNS. The CDR3 consists of 14 residues. The CDR3 nucleotides are TGTGCCAGCAGTGATGAGGGATGGCACACTGAAGCTTTCTTT. This translates into CASSDEGWHTEAFF.

The chain is built from TRBV5-1 and TRBJ1-1, with D possibly being TRBD1 (6 bases). Per the germline V gene, CDR1 is SGHRS and CDR2 is YFSETQ. The CDR3 consists of 16 residues. V lost 4 bases and J lost 4, with 20 bases in between. The CDR3 DNA reads as TGCGCCAGCAGCACGGGAACTTCACAGGGCAGCACTGAAGCTTTCTTT. It yields the protein CASSTGTSQGSTEAFF.

The chain is built from TRBV18 and TRBJ2-5, with 13 bases that match TRBD2. The V segment lost 6 bases and the J segment 2 bases; nucleotides outside the gene matches: 3. CDR3 length: 15 residues. CDR1 is KGHSH and CDR2 is LQKENI in the germline V gene. DNA for the CDR3: TGTGCCAGCTCGCTGGGACTAGCGGGACAAGAGACCCAGTACTTC. Translation gives CASSLGLAGQETQYF.

This rearrangement joins TRBV27 to TRBJ2-3, with 14 bases that match TRBD2. The germline CDR1 and CDR2 sequences are MNHEY and SMNVEV (reference sequence). J gave up 10 bases and V 2 bases, and 5 bases lay outside the gene matches. This CDR3 is 15 amino acids long. DNA of the CDR3: TGTGCCAGCAGTTTAACCGGGACTAGCGGGAGTGCGCAGTATTTT. Translating gives CASSLTGTSGSAQYF.

The V and J genes are TRBV7-9 and TRBJ2-3; 7 bases agree with TRBD2. Looked up from germline, CDR1 is SEHNR and CDR2 is FQNEAQ (reference sequence). This CDR3 has 15 amino acids. Trimming at V came to 10 bases and at J to 4 bases, leaving 14 bases not matched to a gene. CDR3 region: CATSSGGLGADTQYF. In nucleotides, the CDR3 is TGTGCCACTTCATCCGGCGGACTAGGGGCAGATACGCAGTATTTT.

The rearrangement uses TRBV4-2 and TRBJ2-7; 11 bases fit TRBD2. V was clipped by 3 bases and J by 2 bases; unmatched bases: 3. CDR3 length: 15 amino acids. Germline V lookup: CDR1 LGHNA, CDR2 YNFKEQ. The CDR3 sequence is CASSQTSGTTYEQYF. The DNA for the CDR3 is TGTGCCAGCAGCCAGACTAGCGGGACGACCTACGAGCAGTACTTC.

The chain couples TRBV20-1 to TRBJ1-1; 7 nucleotides align to TRBD1. Looked up from germline, CDR1 is DFQATT and CDR2 is SNEGSKA (reference sequence). The CDR3 runs to 14 residues. V shed 3 bases, J shed 3 bases, and the junction held 7 bases outside the gene matches. The CDR3 nucleotides read TGCAGTGCTAGTGTGCCCAGGGGGGACACTGAAGCTTTCTTT. Its translation is CSASVPRGDTEAFF.

This clone appeared a single time. CDR3 region: CSAFRGELFF. The CDR3 DNA follows: TGCAGTGCCTTTAGAGGGGAGCTGTTTTTT. The chain uses TRBV20-1 and TRBJ2-2; D unclear. V lost 6 bases and J lost 8, with 7 bases in between. The CDR3 runs 10 residues. Germline loops: CDR1 DFQATT, CDR2 SNEGSKA (reference sequence).